This TCR beta chain was found in a study of blood T cell repertoires in COVID-19 (dated by TCRdb to 2018 to 2020). Broadly, across the study: Samples from collaborators originated in the United States, Italy and Spain and spanned both the acute and convalescent phases of COVID-19. The prospective study material was composed of cDNA or gDNA derived from T cells, B-cell-depleted T cells, or PBMCs. Where available, HLA class I and class II types were taken from metadata supplied by the sample provider and were not determined by assay-based typing. Samples were obtained from the ongoing ImmuneRACE study (first 160 participants) and from about 1,300 subjects provided by 6 global collaborators. Nearly every sample came with metadata listing a de-identified subject ID, COVID-19 status, age in years and sex. The dataset comprised deeply sampled blood TCRbeta repertoires from subjects exposed to, actively infected with, or recovered from COVID-19. The repertoires were made available in a free public database intended to serve as a resource for research on the immune response to SARS-CoV-2.

V is pared back by 5 bases and J by 4 bases, with 15 bases lying between the germline termini. Counted from cysteine to phenylalanine, this CDR3 has 14 amino acids. The sequence is cut down to CDR3 DNA, 42 bases in frame from base 1. For CDR1 and CDR2, the germline V gene (reference sequence) lists SGHNT and YYREEE. Collaborating institutions collected whole blood in K2EDTA tubes following their own protocols. Collaborator samples were shipped for TCRbeta analysis as frozen whole blood, isolated PBMCs, or DNA extracted from either sample type. The immunoSEQ Assay, a bias-controlled multiplex PCR, was used to amplify TCRbeta CDR3 regions from genomic DNA. In the paper's pipeline: The number of nucleated cells in each sample was estimated by amplification of reference gene primers within the assay. To quantify the absolute abundance of each unique TCRbeta CDR3 rearrangement, sequence reads were collapsed and filtered. For each sample, productive Simpson clonality was calculated as the square root of Simpson's diversity index over productive rearrangements. TCRdb holds this immuneACCESS table with in-frame rearrangements only. Some clones are missing; in checked studies, unresolved V genes explain under half, and the rest has no known cause. D and trimming were read from the DNA, whereas the V and J calls and clone size are those reported in that table. This sample holds about 91,000 clones; more than 75% were observed only once. Jointly, the top ten make up around 4.7% of the sample.

What the authors observed across the whole study: How much clinical and demographic metadata was included differed by source and by participant, and the metadata was provided uncurated.

On this clone: Its antigen is not yet known. Within one base of it there is no much larger clone, and no base qualities were kept.

Here the chain combines TRBV5-4 and TRBJ1-1, with a weak D call of TRBD1 (5 bases match). This receptor was obtained from an elderly woman with active COVID-19. Sequencing input: peripheral blood. In nucleotide form, the sequence is TGTGCCAGCAGACAGGACCTCCTTGGCACTGAAGCTTTCTTT. It translates as CASRQDLLGTEAFF.